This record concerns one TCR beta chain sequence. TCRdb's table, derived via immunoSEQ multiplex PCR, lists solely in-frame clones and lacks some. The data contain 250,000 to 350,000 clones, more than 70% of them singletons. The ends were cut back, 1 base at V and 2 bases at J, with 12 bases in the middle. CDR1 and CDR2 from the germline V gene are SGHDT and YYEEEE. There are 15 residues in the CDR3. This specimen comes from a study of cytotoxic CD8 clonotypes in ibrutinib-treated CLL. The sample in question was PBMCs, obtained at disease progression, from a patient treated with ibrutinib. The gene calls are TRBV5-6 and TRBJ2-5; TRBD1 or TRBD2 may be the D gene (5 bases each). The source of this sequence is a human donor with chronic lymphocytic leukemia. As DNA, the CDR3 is TGTGCCAGCAGCTTGATTAGGGACCATCAAGAGACCCAGTACTTC. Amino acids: CASSLIRDHQETQYF.